This TCR beta chain is from a study of shared clonotypes between healthy human individuals (dated by TCRdb to between 2020 and 2021). Describing the broader study: A few men and two women, aged 18 to 49 years, made up the cohort. Each donor's leukapheresis produced roughly between roughly 0.85 and 9.5 billion PBMCs. Different laboratories and diverse techniques were used to prepare libraries and sequence TCR repertoires, to increase sequencing depth and limit assay-specific biases. To estimate repertoire size and how much clonotypes are shared between individuals, the study performed deep sequencing of blood TCR repertoires from a few healthy adults. For each donor, three plates each were used for CD4 naive and CD4 memory, two plates were used for CD8 naive, and one plate was used for CD8 memory.

TCR CDR3 regions were amplified from genomic DNA by multiplex PCR using the deep immunoSEQ assay. Extracted genomic DNA from each cell subset was distributed evenly across all wells of several immunoSEQ 96-well plates, and each plate was treated as a replicate. For sorted subsets, approximately 210 ng of genomic DNA, equivalent to 25,000 to 30,000 T cell genomes, went into each replicate PCR. Purified libraries were measured with a Qubit 3.0 fluorometer, size-checked on a Bioanalyzer 2100, and measured again with the KAPA Library Quantification kit. Every immunoSEQ 96-well plate was sequenced on a separate single-read 150-cycle Illumina NextSeq 550 flow cell. Per the authors' processing: Because the immunoSEQ output held only junctional sequences and lacked quality scores, the filtering could not match the filtering applied to full-length reads. To assign V/J genes and CDR3, sequences were annotated against IMGT germline references using PyIR, a Python wrapper for IgBLAST v1.9. Any read was removed if the V/J assignment was weak (E-value above 1e-6), the CDR3 was missing, or the read contained stop codons, out-of-frame junctions, or ambiguous translated residues. V3J clonotypes were defined by identical inferred V gene, J gene, and CDR3 amino acid sequence. The percentage overlap between two repertoires was calculated by dividing the number of shared unique clonotypes by the size of the smaller repertoire. Repertoire richness was assessed with RTK rarefaction, the Chao1 estimator, and Recon v2.1 estimates of unobserved clonotypes. For all TCRbeta clonotypes obtained by the gDNA method from a few donors, generation probabilities were computed with OLGA. Entries here come from immuneACCESS through TCRdb and include only in-frame sequences with V and J called. Some clones fail to appear in such tables; in the studies checked, an unresolved V gene covers under half of the shortfall, and the cause of the remainder is unknown. Clonal size and the V and J genes are those of that table, whereas D and trimming came from the DNA. The table for this sample lists about 2.3 million clones; approximately 93% of them were counted only once. The ten most abundant clones make up under 0.45% of the sample.

The junction shows trimming of 1 base on V and 5 bases on J, plus 15 bases between the germline ends. CDR1 and CDR2, per the germline V gene, are SGHRS and YFSETQ. The cysteine opens and the phenylalanine closes a CDR3 of 16 amino acids. Left in the record is the CDR3 DNA by itself, 48 bases read in frame from the first base. Worth noting for this clone: Its recognized antigen is unknown. No quality values exist for individual bases; no much larger clone is one base distant.

The donors were healthy, HIV-negative adults who had no recently reported acute infections or vaccinations. Only Caucasian adults living in Nashville, Tennessee, USA were represented among the donors. CD4+ T cells were enriched through magnetic negative selection, after which naive cells were positively selected on CD45RA and the remaining negative fraction served as the memory subset. Blood was obtained by leukapheresis, after which PBMCs were separated by Ficoll-Histopaque density gradient centrifugation and cryopreserved in liquid nitrogen vapor phase. Analytical flow cytometry was used to check the purity and quantity of each magnetically sorted T cell population. Genomic DNA was isolated from every sorted fraction and measured by UV absorbance on a Nanodrop 2000c. Here is what the overall study found, with its caveats: Naive subsets generally had larger estimated clonotype richness than memory subsets did. Sampling was restricted to blood, and TCR repertoires in tissues likely differ from the TCR repertoires found in blood. The small number of donors limited the genetic and exposure-history diversity represented. Pairwise subsampling indicated that sequencing depth was expected to affect the degree of clonotype sharing among donors. Across a handful of donors, about 4.5% of naive CD4, approximately 3.5% of naive CD8, roughly 2.2% of memory CD4, and approximately 0.4% of memory CD8 clonotypes were shared. Even with the large sequencing depth, rarefaction of the sorted-subset datasets indicated that sequencing was incomplete. Clonotypes shared by all four sorted-subset donors showed higher generation probabilities than non-shared clonotypes.

Rearrangement joined TRBV5-1 to TRBJ2-2; possibly the D gene is TRBD1, per 6 matching bases. The receptor comes from a man aged 18 to 30 in good health. Some clones in this sample may be carry-over from other donors' samples. The sequenced material came from naive CD4+ T cells from PBMCs. Interpreted using the paper, the cell subset or site label stands for: CD45RA+ positively selected. The nucleotides read TGCGCCAGCAGCTTGAAAACAGGGTCGGGGACCGGGGAGCTGTTTTTT. It translates to CASSLKTGSGTGELFF.